One sample yielded the 15 T cell receptor beta chains listed below, sequenced in a study of radiotherapy plus CTLA-4 blockade in lung cancer. The repertoire was sequenced with immunoSEQ multiplex PCR; TCRdb's copy has only in-frame clones and lacks some. Of more than 50,000 clones in the sample, less than 85% are singletons; the top ten hold 2.5% to 3%. This sample comprised peripheral blood, obtained from a patient treated with radiotherapy plus ipilimumab. All receptors come from a human donor with non-small cell lung cancer who had a complete response to radiotherapy plus ipilimumab.

The chain links TRBV9 to TRBJ2-1; D possibly corresponds to TRBD2 (5 bases). This CDR3 is 16 amino acids long. CDR1 is SGDLS and CDR2 is YYNGEE in the germline V gene. The V end lost 0 bases, the J end lost 2 bases, and 12 bases lay between the germline ends. The CDR3 reads CASSVGTGGPYNEQFF. In nucleotides, the CDR3 is TGTGCCAGCAGCGTAGGAACCGGAGGACCCTACAATGAGCAGTTCTTC.

Concerning this clone: A junction end diverges from the germline sequence, so it may reflect a read error. This same CDR3 is encoded by further DNA sequences in the sample. V and J are TRBV9 and TRBJ1-5; 10 bases are shared with TRBD1. Per the germline V gene, CDR1 is SGDLS and CDR2 is YYNGEE. The CDR3 has 14 residues. CDR3 protein: CASSVGTGGQPQHF. The CDR3 bases are TGTGCCAGCAGCGTAGGGACAGGGGGTCAGCCCCAACATTTT.

CDR3 sequence: CAWRGKYRGRYEQYF. The DNA for the CDR3 is TGTGCCTGGAGAGGCAAATACAGGGGAAGGTACGAGCAGTACTTC. The chain employs TRBV30 and TRBJ2-7; 7 bases fit TRBD1. The germline gives CDR1 GTSNPN, CDR2 SVGIG (reference sequence). The CDR3 totals 15 residues. Trimming removed 3 bases from V and 4 bases from J; junction bases left unmatched: 12.

This clone showed up just once. This chain connects TRBV4-3 to TRBJ2-7; D is perhaps TRBD2 (6 bases). The CDR3 contains 14 residues. Trimming left V 2 bases short and J 1 base short, with 9 bases between. CDR1 and CDR2 (germline): LGHNA, YSLEER. This CDR3 reads CASSQPGRSYEQYF. The CDR3 nucleotides are TGCGCCAGCAGCCAACCCGGGAGATCCTACGAGCAGTACTTC.

The chain is built from TRBV7-2 and TRBJ2-1; TRBD2 matches 9 bases. The trim removed 3 bases at V and 7 bases at J, leaving 16 bases unmatched. Germline CDR1 and CDR2: SGHTA and FQGNSA. This CDR3 has 18 amino acids. CDR3 DNA: TGTGCCAGCAGCTTGGCATCCTTGGCGGCGGGGGGGCCAAATGAGCAGTTCTTC. Its translation: CASSLASLAAGGPNEQFF.

The gene calls are TRBV28 and TRBJ1-3, with D perhaps TRBD1 (6 bases). This CDR3 contains 16 residues. V shed 2 bases and J shed 6 bases, with 17 bases lying between them. Germline CDR1 reads MDHEN; CDR2 reads SYDVKM. The DNA for the CDR3 is TGTGCCAGCAGTTTACCTTGGGGGCAGGGTGTAAACACCATATATTTT. Translation: CASSLPWGQGVNTIYF.

The chain couples TRBV18 to TRBJ2-2; the D gene is possibly TRBD1 (6 bases). Germline CDR1 KGHSH, CDR2 LQKENI. This CDR3 contains 15 residues. Trimming removed 5 bases from V and 3 bases from J, with 13 bases in between. The DNA of the CDR3 is TGTGCCAGCTCATCATCTCACAGGGACACCGGGGAGCTGTTTTTT. Amino acids: CASSSSHRDTGELFF.

The rearrangement links TRBV6-6 to TRBJ1-2; D is possibly TRBD1 (5 bases). Trimming removed 0 bases from V and 9 bases from J, with 14 bases in between. The CDR3 covers 14 residues. CDR1 and CDR2 (germline): MNHNY, SVGAGI (reference sequence). The CDR3 region has the DNA TGTGCCAGCAGTTACTCGAGAGCGGGGGGGAGCTACACCTTC. Its protein is CASSYSRAGGSYTF.

This chain joins TRBV27 and TRBJ2-7, with 13 bases identical to TRBD2. Germline values: CDR1 MNHEY, CDR2 SMNVEV (reference sequence). Trimming took 3 bases from V and 5 from J; bases not matched to a gene: 4. This CDR3 contains 15 residues. The DNA for the CDR3 is TGTGCCAGCAGTTTCACTAGCGGGAGGGCAGACGAGCAGTACTTC. The encoded protein is CASSFTSGRADEQYF.

The gene calls are TRBV18 and TRBJ2-5; TRBD1 matches at 7 bases. V lost 1 base to trimming and J lost 3 bases; unmatched junction nucleotides: 2. This CDR3 has 14 amino acids. Germline assignment: CDR1 KGHSH and CDR2 LQKENI. The CDR3 DNA reads TGTGCCAGCTCACCACTCGACAGGGAAGAGACCCAGTACTTC. Translating gives CASSPLDREETQYF.

The chain employs TRBV13 and TRBJ1-3, with a weak D call TRBD1 (6 bases). The CDR3 contains 15 residues. Germline CDR1 and CDR2: PRHDT and FYEKMQ (reference sequence). V was pared by 6 bases and J by 0 bases, with 12 bases between. CDR3 protein: CASSKQGSSGNTIYF. CDR3 bases: TGTGCCAGCAGTAAACAGGGTTCCTCTGGAAACACCATATATTTT.

This chain links TRBV15 with TRBJ1-6; 8 bases are a match to TRBD1. Per germline, CDR1 LNHNV and CDR2 YYDKDF (reference sequence). Trimming cost V 0 bases and J 7 bases; bases outside gene matches: 8. This CDR3 comprises 17 residues. CDR3 nucleotide sequence: TGTGCCACCAGCAGAGATCCAGGGGGCTTGAGGAATTCACCCCTCCACTTT. Translation gives CATSRDPGGLRNSPLHF.

V is TRBV7-3 and J is TRBJ1-1, with TRBD1 as a possible D gene (5 bases). V was shortened by 5 bases and J by 4 bases, with 14 bases between the two germline ends. Germline V CDR1 and CDR2: SGHTA, FQGTGA. The CDR3 has 14 amino acids. The CDR3 sequence: CASSPSGGSTEAFF. As DNA, the CDR3 is TGTGCCAGCAGCCCCTCGGGGGGAAGCACTGAAGCTTTCTTT.

This chain joins TRBV5-1 and TRBJ1-1, with 9 bases lining up with TRBD1. The CDR3 is 15 residues long. Trimming removed 4 bases from V and 4 bases from J; junction bases left unmatched: 8. CDR1 SGHRS and CDR2 YFSETQ come from the germline V gene. The chain's CDR3 is CASSPGGTGSTEAFF. CDR3 nucleotide sequence: TGCGCCAGCAGCCCAGGAGGGACAGGGAGCACTGAAGCTTTCTTT.

The chain is built from TRBV11-2 and TRBJ2-2, with D uncertain. The CDR3 is 13 amino acids. Per germline, CDR1 SGHAT and CDR2 FQNNGV. The V end lost 6 bases, the J end lost 2 bases, and 7 bases lay between the germline ends. CDR3 region: CASSSTNTGELFF. As DNA, the CDR3 is TGTGCCAGCAGTAGTACTAACACCGGGGAGCTGTTTTTT.